This T cell receptor beta chain was sequenced in a study of blood T cells in healthy people across ages. Points from the study as a whole: In older individuals, TCR beta diversity per million T cells was lower, falling roughly linearly with age. Donors of long life had a larger count of naive CD4+ cells and greater diversity than aged donors.

A second PCR of 7 to 11 cycles used a sample-barcoded 5' primer and a J-beta primer mix. TCRdb re-called the 5' RACE reads with MiXCR, one entry per CDR3 protein. The sample lists roughly 410,000 distinct CDR3 sequences, roughly half seen once, with under 60% in the top ten. A few counts support this clonotype. Its target is unknown. V lost 7 bases and J lost 4; bases outside the gene matches: 14. Germline CDR1 and CDR2: MGHDK and SYGVNS. The CDR3 covers 16 residues. Peripheral blood from each donor was collected in a volume of approximately 10 milliliters. The chain combines TRBV25-1 with TRBJ2-3, with 7 bases lining up with TRBD1. The specimen sequenced was blood. The sequence was collected from a man in his sixties in good health. The CDR3 DNA is TGTGCCAGCACGACCCGGGGCAGGGGGTTTGCAGATACGCAGTATTTT. Translated, it gives CASTTRGRGFADTQYF.